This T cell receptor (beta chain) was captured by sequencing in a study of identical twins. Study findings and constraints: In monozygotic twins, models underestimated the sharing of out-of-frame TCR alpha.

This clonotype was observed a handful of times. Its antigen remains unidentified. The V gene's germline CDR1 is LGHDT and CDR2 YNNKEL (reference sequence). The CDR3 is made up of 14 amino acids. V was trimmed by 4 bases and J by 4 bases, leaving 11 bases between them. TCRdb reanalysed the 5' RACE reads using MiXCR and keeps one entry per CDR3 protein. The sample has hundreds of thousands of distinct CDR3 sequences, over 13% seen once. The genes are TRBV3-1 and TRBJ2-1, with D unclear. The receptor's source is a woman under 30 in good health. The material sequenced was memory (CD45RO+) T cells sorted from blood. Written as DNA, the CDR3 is TGTGCCAGCAGCCCTAACGAGAGGTACAATGAGCAGTTCTTC. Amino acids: CASSPNERYNEQFF.